This TCR beta chain is from a study of vaccination and CD4 T cells after COVID-19. About the study: Cellular stimulation was performed using overlapping spike peptides derived from SARS-CoV-2, HCoV-NL63, HCoV-OC43 and HCoV-229E.

The CDR3 covers 13 residues. V gave up 0 bases and J gave up 11 bases; unmatched junction bases: 6. Germline V CDR1 and CDR2: SGHDT, YYEEEE. Described treatment: roughly 11-day PBMC culture with coronavirus spike peptide pools or control peptides (ViraFEST assay). The assay that was used to sequence DNA from cultured CD4+ T cells was the Oncomine TCR Beta short-read assay. TCRdb redid the calling of the PCR reads with MiXCR, one entry per CDR3 protein. The data show more than 3,000 distinct CDR3 sequences, with 16% seen just once and just under 20% held by the top ten. Details on this clonotype: Its antigen is still unknown.

This chain joins TRBV5-6 and TRBJ1-1, with 8 positions matching TRBD1. This clonotype was obtained from a human donor who had recovered from COVID-19. Material: CD4+ T cells from blood, cultured in vitro. The CDR3 DNA reads as TGTGCCAGCAGCTTGGCCGGACAGGGTGGGGCTTTCTTT. Translated, it gives CASSLAGQGGAFF.